This T cell receptor beta chain was captured by sequencing in a study of vaccination effects on CD4 cells after COVID-19. Germline CDR1 is KGHSH and CDR2 is LQKENI. The CDR3 runs to 15 residues. V was trimmed by 3 bases and J by 1 base, leaving 10 bases between them. Under the ViraFEST assay, PBMC were stimulated with viral peptide pools so that antigen-specific CD4+ T cells expanded. Sequencing was performed afterwards. Once cultured for more than nine days, the cells underwent separation to obtain CD4+ T cells. Everyone in the study got two shots of either the BNT162b2 or mRNA-1273 vaccine. The authors exchanged half the medium for IL-2 medium on days 3 and 7. Produced via immunoSEQ multiplex PCR; TCRdb's table is partial and in-frame only. The table lists around 81,000 clones, around 74% of them singletons. Comment on this clone: Its target is not known.

The chain employs TRBV18 and TRBJ1-5; tentatively, D is TRBD1 (6 bases). This TCR derives from a human donor who received a COVID-19 vaccine. Sequenced here: CD4+ T cells from PBMCs cultured with HCoV-OC43 spike peptides, sampled after COVID-19 vaccination. Subset meaning: HCoV-OC43 spike overlapping peptide pool stimulation. CDR3 DNA: TGTGCCAGCTCACCTACAGGGCAAAGCAATCAGCCCCAGCATTTT. The encoded protein is CASSPTGQSNQPQHF.